Below, 2 T cell receptor beta chains from the same sample are listed, as sequenced in a study of CD4 T cells in relation to SARS-CoV-2 and coronaviruses. The unexposed donors gave CD4+ T cells in about 2010-2018, prior to COVID-19. After roughly ten days of culture, CD4+ T cells were isolated. These receptors' antigens are unknown. The table came from immunoSEQ multiplex PCR; TCRdb's copy has only in-frame clones and leaves some out. Among approximately 18,000 clones listed, about four fifths were seen once. Sequencing used CD4+ T cells from PBMCs, cultured in vitro. These receptors all stem from a human donor in good health.

This clone was recorded only once. V is TRBV11-3 and J is TRBJ2-3; TRBD2 aligns across 9 bases. After removal of 0 bases from V and 4 bases from J, the junction contained 11 bases not matched to a gene. The germline V gene has CDR1 SGHNT and CDR2 YENEEA. The CDR3 is 18 residues long. For the CDR3, the DNA is TGTGCCAGCAGCTTAGATGCTCGATCAGCGGGGGGCGCAGATACGCAGTATTTT. Translating it yields CASSLDARSAGGADTQYF.

The rearrangement uses TRBV5-1 and TRBJ2-2, with 11 positions matching TRBD2. V shed 4 bases, J shed 1 base, and the junction held 3 bases outside the gene matches. Germline V gene lookup returns CDR1 SGHRS and CDR2 YFSETQ. The CDR3 is 16 residues long. CDR3 nucleotides: TGCGCCAGCAGCCCGGGGACTAGCGGGAACACCGGGGAGCTGTTTTTT. Its translation is CASSPGTSGNTGELFF.